Below, 14 T cell receptor beta chains from the same sample are listed, as sequenced in a study of human T cells and chemical hapten exposure. The time point: healthy volunteer bleed at 2 weeks. Unfractionated whole blood was the source of the extracted total RNA. TCRdb recomputed calls from the RACE reads with MiXCR, one row per CDR3 protein. The sample holds some 50,000 distinct CDR3 sequences, approximately 4.8% seen once. The sequenced sample was whole blood. These receptors were taken from a human donor in good health. Some clones in this sample may be carry-over from other donors' samples.

This clonotype was observed many times. The rearrangement links TRBV7-9 to TRBJ2-1; possibly TRBD1 for D (5 bases). Trimming removed 3 bases at V and 5 bases at J, with 23 bases between. The germline gives CDR1 SEHNR, CDR2 FQNEAQ (reference sequence). The CDR3 runs 18 residues. For the CDR3, the DNA is TGTGCCAGCAGCTTCCTTTCTTGGGGCCGAAAAGGGGACAATGAGCAGTTCTTC. Translated: CASSFLSWGRKGDNEQFF.

This sequence joins TRBV27 and TRBJ2-3; TRBD1 or TRBD2 may be the D gene (6 bases each). The CDR3 has 16 amino acids. In germline, CDR1 is MNHEY, CDR2 SMNVEV (reference sequence). V was shortened by 5 bases and J by 4 bases, with 19 bases between the two germline ends. The CDR3 protein is CASSPVGVGGPDTQYF. CDR3 coding DNA: TGTGCCAGCAGTCCCGTCGGGGTGGGGGGCCCAGATACGCAGTATTTT.

Ten or more counts support this clonotype. J is TRBJ2-5 and V is TRBV9; D is perhaps TRBD2 (5 bases). Deletions cut 4 bases from V and 1 base from J, with 11 bases between. Germline assignment: CDR1 SGDLS and CDR2 YYNGEE. This CDR3 spans 14 amino acids. The CDR3 spells CASSPSGFQETQYF. In DNA, the CDR3 is TGTGCCAGCAGCCCGAGCGGTTTCCAAGAGACCCAGTACTTC.

This clonotype was found many times. The rearrangement joins TRBV27 to TRBJ2-7; 7 positions agree with TRBD1. Germline lookup yields CDR1 MNHEY and CDR2 SMNVEV (reference sequence). The J segment lost 0 bases and the V segment lost 6 bases, leaving 11 bases of the junction unmatched. The CDR3 totals 16 residues. CDR3 loop: CASRTYRGTSSYEQYF. As DNA, the CDR3 is TGTGCCAGCAGAACCTACAGGGGAACAAGCTCCTACGAGCAGTACTTC.

This clonotype has at least ten counts. This chain joins TRBV10-3 and TRBJ2-7, with D maybe TRBD2 (5 bases). Germline lookup yields CDR1 ENHRY and CDR2 SYGVKD. This CDR3 has 14 residues. Trimming shortened V by 6 bases and J by 2 bases, and 14 bases separated the two germline ends. DNA for the CDR3: TGTGCCATCAGCGAGGGCACCCTTACCTACGAGCAGTACTTC. As protein: CAISEGTLTYEQYF.

This chain connects TRBV29-1 to TRBJ1-1, with unresolved D. V was cut by 8 bases and J by 0 bases, with 13 bases left in between. The CDR3 has 13 amino acids. From germline, CDR1 is SQVTM and CDR2 ANQGSEA. CDR3 nucleotide sequence: TGCAGCTTCGGACGGGGTATGAACACTGAAGCTTTCTTT. Its translation is CSFGRGMNTEAFF.

This clonotype was observed a few times. The J gene is TRBJ1-1, the V gene TRBV6-6; D ambiguous. This CDR3 has 12 amino acids. Between the trimmed V and J ends, which lost 2 bases and 5 bases, there was a span of 6 bases. In germline, CDR1 is MNHNY, CDR2 SVGAGI (reference sequence). Here the CDR3 DNA reads TGTGCCAGCAGTTACGTCGGAACTGAAGCTTTCTTT. This sequence encodes CASSYVGTEAFF.

In its sample, this clonotype was seen many times. The gene calls are TRBV20-1 and TRBJ1-1; a weak D match, TRBD1 (6 bases). The CDR3 contains 12 residues. Germline CDR1 is DFQATT and CDR2 is SNEGSKA (reference sequence). V lost 6 bases, J lost 4 bases, and 12 bases lay in between. The CDR3 DNA follows: TGCAGTGCCAAAACAGGGAGCACTGAAGCTTTCTTT. Translation: CSAKTGSTEAFF.

This clonotype was found a few times. The chain employs TRBV24-1 and TRBJ2-7; D could derive from TRBD1 or TRBD2 (5 bases each). Trimming stripped 5 bases from V and 5 bases from J, with 15 bases between. Germline V CDR1 and CDR2: KGHDR, SFDVKD. The CDR3 loop spans 14 amino acids. DNA of the CDR3: TGTGCCACCAGTGCGGGACGATCTTTTCACGAGCAGTACTTC. Amino acid sequence: CATSAGRSFHEQYF.

This clonotype was observed a few times. The chain is built from TRBV21-1 and TRBJ1-1. TRBV21-1 is termed a pseudogene. The CDR3 consists of 14 residues. CDR3 bases: TGTGCCAGCAGCAAAGACTCCGGGAACACTGAAGCTTTCTTT. This encodes CASSKDSGNTEAFF.

This clonotype was recorded many times. The CDR3 DNA sequence: TGTGCCAGCAGTCGAATCGGACAGGGGGCCTACGAGCAGTACTTC. It specifies CASSRIGQGAYEQYF. The chain links TRBV28 to TRBJ2-7; 10 bases map to TRBD1. Germline V gene lookup returns CDR1 MDHEN and CDR2 SYDVKM. The CDR3 spans 15 residues. J lost 2 bases, V lost 5 bases, and 6 bases had no gene match.

Only a few counts were recorded for this clonotype. The gene calls are TRBV7-3 and TRBJ1-2; TRBD1 aligns across 8 bases. This CDR3 has 15 residues. Germline-derived CDR1 and CDR2 are SGHTA and FQGTGA. With V trimmed by 5 bases and J by 6 bases, 11 bases remained unmatched. The chain's CDR3 is CASSPRQGTLDGYTF. CDR3 coding DNA: TGTGCCAGCAGCCCTAGACAGGGGACGTTGGATGGCTACACCTTC.

This clonotype was seen repeatedly, ten times or more. CDR3 sequence reads: CASSERQGGAGANVLTF. CDR3 in DNA: TGTGCCAGCAGTGAAAGACAGGGGGGTGCTGGGGCCAACGTCCTGACTTTC. The J gene is TRBJ2-6, the V gene TRBV6-1, with 9 positions matching TRBD1. The CDR3 totals 17 residues. The ends lost 2 bases at V and 2 bases at J; junction bases unmatched: 4. The germline V gene encodes CDR1 MNHNS and CDR2 SASEGT.

The chain is built from TRBV2 and TRBJ2-1; tentatively, D is TRBD1 or TRBD2 (5 bases each). The V gene's germline CDR1 is SNHLY and CDR2 FYNNEI. The CDR3 contains 12 residues. The V end was cut by 6 bases, the J end by 9 bases, with 12 bases between. The chain's CDR3 is CASSGLGTEQFF. DNA of the CDR3: TGTGCCAGCAGCGGTCTAGGGACTGAGCAGTTCTTC.